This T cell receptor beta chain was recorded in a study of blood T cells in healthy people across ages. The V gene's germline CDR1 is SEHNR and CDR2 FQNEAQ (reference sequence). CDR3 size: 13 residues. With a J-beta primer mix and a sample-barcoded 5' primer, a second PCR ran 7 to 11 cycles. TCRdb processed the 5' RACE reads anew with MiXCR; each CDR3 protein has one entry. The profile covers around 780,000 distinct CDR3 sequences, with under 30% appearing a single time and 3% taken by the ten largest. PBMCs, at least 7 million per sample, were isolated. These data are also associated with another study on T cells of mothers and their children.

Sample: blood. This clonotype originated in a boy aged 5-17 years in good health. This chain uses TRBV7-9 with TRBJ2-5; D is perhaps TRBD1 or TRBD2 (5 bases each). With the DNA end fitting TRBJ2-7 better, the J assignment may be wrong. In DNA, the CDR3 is TGTGCCAGCAGCCTCCGGGACGACTACGAGCAGTACTTC. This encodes CASSLRDDYEQYF.